A single sample is the source of the 17 T cell receptor beta chains below, sequenced in a study of monozygotic twins with inflammatory bowel disease. Following a re-call of the 5' RACE reads, TCRdb has one entry per CDR3 protein and lacks DNA. Its clone listing holds under 200,000 distinct CDR3 sequences. Sequencing was done on a sample of blood. All receptors come from a human donor with ulcerative colitis or Crohn's disease, or a healthy co-twin of an affected twin (not recorded which).

V and J are TRBV29-1 and TRBJ2-1; TCRdb selects TRBD2, and the lack of DNA leaves this call unchecked. The CDR3 consists of 14 residues. Germline V gene data show CDR1 as SQVTM and CDR2 as ANQGSEA. This CDR3 is CSARGAGGYNEQFF.

The genes are TRBV3-1 and TRBJ2-1; checking the TCRdb D call of TRBD2 is not possible without DNA. The CDR3 length is 12 residues. The germline V gene encodes CDR1 LGHDT and CDR2 YNNKEL (reference sequence). The CDR3 protein is CASSRRRAEQFF.

The chain combines TRBV5-4 with TRBJ2-3. CDR3 length: 12 amino acids. The germline gives CDR1 SGHNT, CDR2 YYREEE (reference sequence). This chain's CDR3 is CASSPNTDTQYF.

The rearrangement joins TRBV28 to TRBJ2-2. Germline-derived CDR1 and CDR2 are MDHEN and SYDVKM. This CDR3 has 13 amino acids. This CDR3 is CASRGSGTGELFF.

The CDR3 here is CASTTGGRAYEQYF. This rearrangement joins TRBV7-9 to TRBJ2-7; TCRdb indicates TRBD1, and absent DNA this call remains unverified. CDR1 is SEHNR and CDR2 is FQNEAQ in the germline V gene (reference sequence). This CDR3 has 14 amino acids.

The V and J genes are TRBV24-1 and TRBJ1-5; lacking DNA, the TRBD1 call made by TCRdb goes unchecked. The CDR3 runs to 20 residues. CDR1 KGHDR and CDR2 SFDVKD come from the germline V gene. The CDR3 here is CATSDLPGTGGNGQNQPQHF.

This chain links TRBV7-2 with TRBJ2-7; TCRdb indicates TRBD2, and absent DNA this call remains unverified. Germline CDR1 and CDR2: SGHTA and FQGNSA. The CDR3 runs 14 residues. The CDR3 loop is CASSLDSSGYEQYF.

This chain uses TRBV28 with TRBJ2-1; lacking DNA, the TRBD1 call made by TCRdb goes unchecked. CDR1 and CDR2 (germline): MDHEN, SYDVKM. The length of the CDR3 is 14 residues. Here the CDR3 reads CASSPGQKYNEQFF. Supplemented by reference TRBV28 and TRBJ2-1, the full variable domain reads DVKVTQSSRYLVKRTGEKVFLECVQDMDHENMFWYRQDPGLGLRLIYFSYDVKMKEKGDIPEGYSVSREKKERFSLILESASTNQTSMYLCASSPGQKYNEQFFGPGTRLTVL.

This chain joins TRBV7-8 and TRBJ2-7. Germline values: CDR1 SGHVS, CDR2 FQNEAQ. The CDR3 consists of 15 residues. The CDR3 loop is CASSLRRTGLHEQYF.

This chain links TRBV7-9 with TRBJ1-1. The CDR3 has 14 residues. Germline CDR1 and CDR2: SEHNR and FQNEAQ (reference sequence). CDR3: CASSADTVNTEAFF.

The rearrangement joins TRBV29-1 to TRBJ1-4. Germline-derived CDR1 and CDR2 are SQVTM and ANQGSEA. The CDR3 is made up of 16 amino acids. The CDR3 loop is CSVEGAGTSTNEKLFF.

The V gene is TRBV29-1, the J gene TRBJ2-1. The CDR3 is 17 amino acids. Germline V lookup: CDR1 SQVTM, CDR2 ANQGSEA. The CDR3: CSVEDPISGSSYNEQFF.

The chain couples TRBV12-5 to TRBJ1-1; TCRdb calls TRBD1, which cannot be checked without DNA. CDR3 length equals 14 residues. Germline values: CDR1 LGHNT, CDR2 FRNRAP. The CDR3 loop is CASGLAGTPTEAFF.

The rearrangement uses TRBV29-1 and TRBJ1-1; with no DNA, the TCRdb D assignment of TRBD1 cannot be verified. Germline lookup yields CDR1 SQVTM and CDR2 ANQGSEA. The CDR3 totals 13 residues. The CDR3 reads CSVGTGRDTEAFF.

The genes are TRBV10-2 and TRBJ2-1; absent DNA, TCRdb's TRBD2 call cannot be checked. Germline assignment: CDR1 WSHSY and CDR2 SAAADI. The CDR3 sequence is 19 residues long. The CDR3 is CASSEATSGRVGSYNEQFF.

CDR3 loop: CASSFRTGGNSPLHF. The chain employs TRBV12-3 or TRBV12-4 and TRBJ1-6; the D call from TCRdb, TRBD1, cannot be confirmed without DNA. The CDR3 has 15 amino acids.

The V and J genes are TRBV2 and TRBJ2-1; TCRdb reports TRBD2, a call that lacks DNA to check it against. The CDR3 consists of 14 residues. Germline V gene sequence: CDR1 SNHLY, CDR2 FYNNEI. The CDR3 is CASSGAGSYNEQFF.